Following are 32 T cell receptor beta chains from one sample sequenced in a study of shared clonotypes between healthy human individuals. Sequenced by immunoSEQ multiplex PCR; TCRdb stores in-frame clones only, minus some. The sample consists of 90,000 to 130,000 clones, about 63% of them appearing once. The material sequenced was memory CD8+ T cells sorted from blood. The subset is: CD45RO+ cells pooled with CCR7-negative TemRA cells. These receptor sequences come from a woman in her 30s in good health.

There are a few counts of this clone. This rearrangement joins TRBV25-1 to TRBJ2-3; 7 nucleotides align to TRBD2. Losses at the gene ends were 4 bases for V and 6 bases for J; bases not matched to a gene: 4. The CDR3 spans 13 residues. CDR1 and CDR2 (germline): MGHDK, SYGVNS. The CDR3 here is CASSGGRVDTQYF. The CDR3 bases are TGTGCCAGCAGTGGAGGGAGGGTCGATACGCAGTATTTT.

The V gene is TRBV10-2, the J gene TRBJ2-7; 7 bases match TRBD1. V gave up 6 bases and J gave up 2 bases; unmatched junction bases: 4. This CDR3 has 13 amino acids. Looked up from germline, CDR1 is WSHSY and CDR2 is SAAADI. This CDR3 is CASSAGTAYEQYF. The DNA for the CDR3 is TGCGCCAGCAGCGCCGGGACAGCCTACGAGCAGTACTTC.

The sample holds a few counts of this clone. This sequence joins TRBV10-1 and TRBJ2-5; D might be TRBD1 (6 bases). The CDR3 extends over 13 amino acids. Germline V gives CDR1 WNHNN, CDR2 SYGVQD (reference sequence). Trimming took 3 bases from V and 3 from J, leaving 8 bases between them. CDR3 sequence: CASSDPGEETQYF. In DNA form, the CDR3 reads TGCGCCAGCAGTGACCCAGGGGAAGAGACCCAGTACTTC.

The chain links TRBV27 to TRBJ1-4, with no clear D. The V gene's germline CDR1 is MNHEY and CDR2 SMNVEV (reference sequence). With 6 bases removed from V and 8 bases from J, the gap between germline ends came to 19 bases. The CDR3 runs to 15 residues. The CDR3 DNA sequence: TGTGCCAGCAGAATACTGGCAGTACCGACCGAAAAACTGTTTTTT. Its translation is CASRILAVPTEKLFF.

The rearrangement uses TRBV6-1 and TRBJ2-7; D unclear. V lost 6 bases, J lost 2 bases, and 5 bases lay in between. CDR3 length equals 11 residues. Germline V gives CDR1 MNHNS, CDR2 SASEGT. The chain's CDR3 is CASSQTYEQYF. The CDR3 DNA sequence: TGTGCCAGCAGCCAAACCTACGAGCAGTACTTC.

This clone came up once. V gene TRBV11-2 combines with J gene TRBJ2-2, with D possibly matching TRBD1 (6 bases). Looked up from germline, CDR1 is SGHAT and CDR2 is FQNNGV. There are 17 residues in the CDR3. Between the trimmed V and J ends, which lost 6 bases and 6 bases, there was a span of 23 bases. The DNA for the CDR3 is TGTGCCAGCAGAGGGGCGAGCATACAGGGAGTGGCCGGGGAGCTGTTTTTT. It codes for CASRGASIQGVAGELFF.

The chain links TRBV5-1 to TRBJ2-5, with 7 nucleotides matching TRBD1. The closer fit of TRBJ2-7 to the DNA end suggests the J call may be wrong. This CDR3 region has 16 residues. Germline loops: CDR1 SGHRS, CDR2 YFSETQ. The CDR3 is CASSLVGGELAYEQYF. The CDR3 bases are TGCGCCAGCAGCTTGGTAGGGGGCGAGTTGGCCTACGAGCAGTACTTC.

This clone was detected only a few times. In DNA form, the CDR3 reads TGTGCCAGCAGTGGATTGAATCAAGGACTAGCCAAAAACATTCAGTACTTC. Protein sequence: CASSGLNQGLAKNIQYF. The genes are TRBV25-1 and TRBJ2-4, with D possibly TRBD2 on 5 matching bases. Germline V CDR1 and CDR2: MGHDK, SYGVNS. V was pared by 4 bases and J by 0 bases, with 16 bases between. This CDR3 is built from 17 residues.

The genes are TRBV18 and TRBJ2-2; D remains ambiguous. The CDR3 has 16 residues. Germline V gives CDR1 KGHSH, CDR2 LQKENI. V was shortened by 3 bases and J by 7 bases, with 18 bases between the two germline ends. This CDR3 is CASSPKKDSNFGELFF. CDR3 DNA: TGTGCCAGCTCACCCAAAAAAGACTCAAACTTCGGGGAGCTGTTTTTT.

The chain combines TRBV19 with TRBJ1-3, with TRBD1 as a possible D gene (6 bases). Germline V lookup: CDR1 LNHDA, CDR2 SQIVND (reference sequence). The CDR3 loop spans 19 amino acids. Trimming pared 5 bases from V and 3 bases from J, leaving 26 bases between. CDR3 in amino acids: CASSAPAGVQICCGNTIYF. The CDR3, as DNA: TGTGCCAGTAGTGCCCCCGCAGGGGTTCAGATCTGCTGTGGAAACACCATATATTTT.

In its sample, this clone was seen once. This chain joins TRBV7-8 and TRBJ2-5; D unresolved. The J call may be mistaken, given a closer DNA end match to TRBJ2-7. The CDR3 is made up of 14 amino acids. Germline loops: CDR1 SGHVS, CDR2 FQNEAQ. The CDR3 reads CASSSMDGPYEQYF. CDR3 in DNA: TGTGCCAGCAGCTCTATGGACGGTCCCTACGAGCAGTACTTC.

The genes are TRBV27 and TRBJ2-3; 15 bases align to TRBD2. The CDR3 consists of 18 residues. CDR1 is MNHEY, CDR2 SMNVEV, per germline (reference sequence). Losses at the gene ends were 3 bases for V and 7 bases for J; bases not matched to a gene: 11. The CDR3 DNA sequence: TGTGCCAGCAGTTTGGACCCCGGGACTAGCGGGAGGTGGTATACGCAGTATTTT. It translates to CASSLDPGTSGRWYTQYF.

This clone appeared many times. This sequence joins TRBV7-2 and TRBJ2-7; D not certain. Trimming took off 1 base at V and 0 bases at J, with 10 bases between the two ends. The CDR3 runs 15 residues. Germline V CDR1 and CDR2: SGHTA, FQGNSA. DNA of the CDR3: TGTGCCAGCAGCTTAGGTAGCAGTAGCTCCTACGAGCAGTACTTC. Translated: CASSLGSSSSYEQYF. Full variable domain (remainder filled in from reference TRBV7-2 and TRBJ2-7): GAGVSQSPSNKVTEKGKDVELRCDPISGHTALYWYRQSLGQGLEFLIYFQGNSAPDKSGLPSDRFSAERTGGSVSTLTIQRTQQEDSAVYLCASSLGSSSSYEQYFGPGTRLTVT.

The rearrangement joins TRBV11-2 to TRBJ2-5, with 8 bases identical to TRBD1. V lost 5 bases to trimming and J lost 2 bases; unmatched junction nucleotides: 4. From germline, CDR1 is SGHAT and CDR2 FQNNGV. The CDR3 is 14 residues long. CDR3 residues: CASSPRTGQETQYF. As DNA, the CDR3 is TGTGCCAGCAGCCCTAGGACAGGGCAAGAGACCCAGTACTTC.

The rearrangement joins TRBV28 to TRBJ1-1, with a tentative D call TRBD1 (5 bases). Per the germline V gene, CDR1 is MDHEN and CDR2 is SYDVKM. V shed 6 bases and J shed 0 bases, with 14 bases lying between them. The CDR3 spans 15 residues. The CDR3 DNA follows: TGTGCCAGCAGCGAGGCCGACAGTCTGAACACTGAAGCTTTCTTT. Its translation: CASSEADSLNTEAFF.

J is TRBJ2-7 and V is TRBV7-6; TRBD2 aligns across 8 bases. CDR3 size: 12 residues. Germline V CDR1 and CDR2: SGHVS, FNYEAQ. Losses at the gene ends were 5 bases for V and 6 bases for J; bases not matched to a gene: 3. The CDR3 protein is CASSRGGREQYF. In DNA, the CDR3 is TGTGCCAGCAGCCGGGGGGGTCGCGAGCAGTACTTC. Full variable domain (missing parts from reference TRBV7-6 and TRBJ2-7): GAGVSQSPRYKVTKRGQDVALRCDPISGHVSLYWYRQALGQGPEFLTYFNYEAQQDKSGLPNDRFSAERPEGSISTLTIQRTEQRDSAMYRCASSRGGREQYFGPGTRLTVT.

This sequence joins TRBV27 and TRBJ1-1; D gene unclear. This CDR3 contains 13 residues. The germline V and J ends were trimmed by 0 bases and 1 base, with 3 bases remaining between them. In germline, CDR1 is MNHEY, CDR2 SMNVEV (reference sequence). CDR3 in DNA: TGTGCCAGCAGTTTATCGCGGAACACTGAAGCTTTCTTT. Encoded protein: CASSLSRNTEAFF.

The V gene is TRBV27, the J gene TRBJ2-3; D might be TRBD1 (5 bases). The length of the CDR3 is 14 residues. V gave up 6 bases and J gave up 2 bases, with 12 bases separating them. Per germline, CDR1 MNHEY and CDR2 SMNVEV (reference sequence). The CDR3 bases are TGTGCCAGCAGCCCTACAGGATACACAGATACGCAGTATTTT. This translates into CASSPTGYTDTQYF.

This clone was seen a single time. CDR3 region: CASSLGTTTGELFF. DNA of the CDR3: TGTGCCAGCAGCTTAGGAACTACCACCGGGGAGCTGTTTTTT. This chain connects TRBV7-6 to TRBJ2-2; no reliable D call. V lost 1 base, J lost 4 bases, and 7 bases lay in between. CDR3 size: 14 residues. Germline CDR1 is SGHVS and CDR2 is FNYEAQ.

This chain links TRBV7-2 with TRBJ2-5; 9 bases agree with TRBD2. The DNA end is a closer match to TRBJ2-7, so the J assignment may be wrong. The CDR3 spans 15 residues. The germline V gene has CDR1 SGHTA and CDR2 FQGNSA. The CDR3 reads CASSLNAGGAYEQYF. In DNA form, the CDR3 reads TGTGCCAGCAGCTTAAATGCGGGAGGGGCCTACGAGCAGTACTTC.

The V gene is TRBV28, the J gene TRBJ1-5; the match to TRBD1 covers 7 bases. V lost 6 bases, J lost 4 bases, and 6 bases stayed unmatched. Germline V lookup: CDR1 MDHEN, CDR2 SYDVKM. The CDR3 has 14 residues. CDR3 protein: CASSPGQVNQPQHF. The CDR3, as DNA: TGTGCCAGCAGCCCCGGACAGGTAAATCAGCCCCAGCATTTT.

Note on this clone: At one end, the junction sequence differs from germline, possibly due to a read error. The chain carries TRBV5-6 and TRBJ2-2; D is possibly TRBD2 (6 bases). Germline V gene data show CDR1 as SGHDT and CDR2 as YYEEEE. CDR3 length: 17 residues. CDR3 in DNA: TGTGCCAGCAGTTTGGACTATCAGGATCAGAACACCGGGGAGCTGTTTTTT. It codes for CASSLDYQDQNTGELFF.

The chain combines TRBV28 with TRBJ2-5; D is uncertain. V was trimmed by 5 bases and J by 5 bases, leaving 12 bases between them. The CDR3 loop spans 13 amino acids. The germline CDR1 and CDR2 sequences are MDHEN and SYDVKM. The CDR3 region is CASSPIGWETQYF. Here the CDR3 DNA reads TGTGCCAGCAGTCCCATTGGTTGGGAGACCCAGTACTTC.

The chain uses TRBV5-1 and TRBJ1-1, with D tentatively TRBD1 (6 bases). The germline V and J ends were trimmed by 1 base and 0 bases, with 16 bases remaining between them. This CDR3 contains 17 residues. The germline V gene encodes CDR1 SGHRS and CDR2 YFSETQ. This chain's CDR3 is CASSLTGIGAMNTEAFF. CDR3 DNA sequence: TGCGCCAGCAGCTTGACAGGGATCGGGGCAATGAACACTGAAGCTTTCTTT. Full variable domain (missing parts from reference TRBV5-1 and TRBJ1-1): KAGVTQTPRYLIKTRGQQVTLSCSPISGHRSVSWYQQTPGQGLQFLFEYFSETQRNKGNFPGRFSGRQFSNSRSEMNVSTLELGDSALYLCASSLTGIGAMNTEAFFGQGTRLTVV.

The chain has TRBV29-1 and TRBJ1-4; no definite D call. The V gene lost 4 bases and the J gene lost 8 bases, with 11 bases spanning the gap. Germline CDR1 is SQVTM and CDR2 is ANQGSEA. The CDR3 has 12 amino acids. The CDR3 protein is CSVVGVGEKLFF. CDR3 in DNA: TGCAGCGTTGTCGGGGTCGGAGAAAAACTGTTTTTT.

A remark on this clone: An end of the junction differs from the germline gene, which may be a read error. The rearrangement links TRBV10-1 to TRBJ1-1; D unclear. The CDR3 extends over 15 amino acids. Germline V gene lookup returns CDR1 WNHNN and CDR2 SYGVQD (reference sequence). The CDR3 DNA sequence: TGCGCCAGCAGTGAGTCCGGACGACTGAACACTGAGGCTTTCTTT. Amino acid sequence: CASSESGRLNTEAFF.

V gene TRBV5-1 combines with J gene TRBJ1-1, with 7 bases identical to TRBD1. V gave up 4 bases and J gave up 1 base; unmatched junction bases: 16. Germline V CDR1 and CDR2: SGHRS, YFSETQ. This CDR3 comprises 18 residues. The CDR3 coding sequence is TGCGCCAGCAGCACGCTCCCGACAGGGCAGGTACGGAACACTGAAGCTTTCTTT. This gives the protein CASSTLPTGQVRNTEAFF.

This clone has more than one count but fewer than ten. The chain combines TRBV5-5 with TRBJ1-3, with no clear D. The CDR3 length is 15 residues. Germline assignment: CDR1 SGHKS and CDR2 YYEKEE (reference sequence). Trimming pared 1 base from V and 4 bases from J, leaving 12 bases between. As DNA, the CDR3 is TGTGCCAGCAGCTTGAATCAGAGCCCAGGAAACACCATATATTTT. Encoded protein: CASSLNQSPGNTIYF. The full variable domain, its missing parts supplied by reference TRBV5-5 and TRBJ1-3, is DAGVTQSPTHLIKTRGQQVTLRCSPISGHKSVSWYQQVLGQGPQFIFQYYEKEERGRGNFPDRFSARQFPNYSSELNVNALLLGDSALYLCASSLNQSPGNTIYFGEGSWLTVV.

The genes are TRBV10-3 and TRBJ2-7, with 9 bases fitting TRBD1. This CDR3 has 15 residues. CDR1 is ENHRY and CDR2 is SYGVKD in the germline V gene. Trimming cost V 3 bases and J 3 bases; bases outside gene matches: 6. This chain's CDR3 is CAISDLQGAGYEQYF. For the CDR3, the DNA is TGTGCCATCAGTGACTTACAGGGGGCCGGCTACGAGCAGTACTTC.

On this clone: A junction end diverges from the germline sequence, so it may reflect a read error. The genes are TRBV4-2 and TRBJ2-3, with D possibly called TRBD1 or TRBD2 (5 bases each). Germline CDR1 and CDR2: LGHNA and YNFKEQ. This CDR3 is 15 amino acids long. DNA for the CDR3: TGTGCCAGCAGCGTACACCGGGACCCCACAAATACGCAGTATTTT. Protein product: CASSVHRDPTNTQYF.

The sample holds a few counts of this clone. The rearrangement links TRBV15 to TRBJ2-3; 7 nucleotides align to TRBD2. In germline, CDR1 is LNHNV, CDR2 YYDKDF (reference sequence). The CDR3 runs 16 residues. V dropped 4 bases and J dropped 0; count of bases not matched to a gene: 7. The CDR3 region has the DNA TGTGCCACCAGCACCGAGCGGGACTCTAGCACAGATACGCAGTATTTT. Translated: CATSTERDSSTDTQYF.

This clone was counted a few times. This chain links TRBV12-2 with TRBJ1-5; TRBD1, the table's D call, lacks a check against the DNA. TRBV12-2 is a pseudogene segment. This CDR3 spans 18 amino acids. Here the CDR3 reads CASRLVVGGRSSNQPQHF. The CDR3 nucleotides are TGTGCAAGTCGCTTAGTAGTAGGGGGCCGGTCTAGCAATCAGCCCCAGCATTTT.